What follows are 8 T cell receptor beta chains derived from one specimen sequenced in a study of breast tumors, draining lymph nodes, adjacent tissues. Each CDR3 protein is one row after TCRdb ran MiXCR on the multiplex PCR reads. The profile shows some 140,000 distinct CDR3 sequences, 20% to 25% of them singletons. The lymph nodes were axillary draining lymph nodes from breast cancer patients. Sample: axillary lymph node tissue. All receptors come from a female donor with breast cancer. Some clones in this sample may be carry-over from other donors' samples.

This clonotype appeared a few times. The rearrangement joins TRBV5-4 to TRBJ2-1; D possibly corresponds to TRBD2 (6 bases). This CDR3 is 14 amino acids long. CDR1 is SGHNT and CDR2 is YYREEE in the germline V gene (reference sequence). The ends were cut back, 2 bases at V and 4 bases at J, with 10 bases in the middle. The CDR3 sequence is CASSLGGDYNEQFF. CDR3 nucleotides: TGTGCCAGCAGCTTAGGAGGGGATTACAATGAGCAGTTCTTC.

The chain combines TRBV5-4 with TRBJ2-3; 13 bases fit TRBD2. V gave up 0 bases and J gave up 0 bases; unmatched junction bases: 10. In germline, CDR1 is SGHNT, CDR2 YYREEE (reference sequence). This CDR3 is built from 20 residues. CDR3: CASSLGLAGGLPSSTDTQYF. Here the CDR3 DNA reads TGTGCCAGCAGCTTGGGACTAGCGGGAGGTCTTCCCTCTAGCACAGATACGCAGTATTTT.

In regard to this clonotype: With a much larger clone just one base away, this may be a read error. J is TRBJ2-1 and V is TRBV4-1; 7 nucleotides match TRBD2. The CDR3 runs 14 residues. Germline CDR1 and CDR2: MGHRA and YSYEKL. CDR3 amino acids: CASKAGPVDNEQSF. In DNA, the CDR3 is TGCGCCAGCAAAGCGGGGCCCGTCGACAATGAGCAGTCCTTC.

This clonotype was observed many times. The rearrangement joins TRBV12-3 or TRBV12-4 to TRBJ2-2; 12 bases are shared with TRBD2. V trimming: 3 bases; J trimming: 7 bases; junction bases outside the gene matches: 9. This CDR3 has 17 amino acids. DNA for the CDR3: TGTGCCAGCAGTTTCCTAGCGGGAGGGCGGATGGACGGGGAGCTGTTTTTT. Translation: CASSFLAGGRMDGELFF.

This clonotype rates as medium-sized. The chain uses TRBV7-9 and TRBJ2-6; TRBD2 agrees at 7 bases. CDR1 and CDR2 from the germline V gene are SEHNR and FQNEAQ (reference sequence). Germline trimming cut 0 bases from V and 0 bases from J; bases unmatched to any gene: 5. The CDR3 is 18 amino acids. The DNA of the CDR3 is TGTGCCAGCAGCTTAGCGGCGGGAGCGAGCTCTGGGGCCAACGTCCTGACTTTC. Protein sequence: CASSLAAGASSGANVLTF.

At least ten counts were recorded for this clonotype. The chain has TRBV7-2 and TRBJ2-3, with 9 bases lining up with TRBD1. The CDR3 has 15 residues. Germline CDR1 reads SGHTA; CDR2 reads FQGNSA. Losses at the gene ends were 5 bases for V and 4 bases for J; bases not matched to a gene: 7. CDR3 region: CASSPTGGIADTQYF. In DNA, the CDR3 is TGTGCCAGCAGCCCGACAGGGGGGATCGCAGATACGCAGTATTTT.

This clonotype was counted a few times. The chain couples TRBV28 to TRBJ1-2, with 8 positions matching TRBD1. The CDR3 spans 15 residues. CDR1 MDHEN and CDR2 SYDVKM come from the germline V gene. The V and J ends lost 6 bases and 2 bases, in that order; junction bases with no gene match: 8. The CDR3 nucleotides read TGTGCCAGCAGACGCCAGGGGGCAAAGAACTATGGCTACACCTTC. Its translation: CASRRQGAKNYGYTF.

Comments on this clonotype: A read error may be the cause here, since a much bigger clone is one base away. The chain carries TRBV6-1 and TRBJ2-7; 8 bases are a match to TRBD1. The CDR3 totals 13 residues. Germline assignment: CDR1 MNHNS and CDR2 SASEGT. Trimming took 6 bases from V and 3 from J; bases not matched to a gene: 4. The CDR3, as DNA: TGTGCCAGCAGACAGGGGGAGGTCTACGAGCAGTACTTC. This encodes CASRQGEVYEQYF.